The 32 T cell receptor beta chains listed next were all sequenced from one sample in a study of blood T cell repertoires in COVID-19. Generated by immunoSEQ multiplex PCR, the TCRdb table keeps only in-frame clones and is missing some. Of some 80,000 clones listed, roughly 84% were seen once; the top ten hold about 20%. Sequenced sample: peripheral blood. The source of these receptors is a woman over 75 in a cohort sampled during active or convalescent COVID-19.

The rearrangement joins TRBV19 to TRBJ2-1; maybe TRBD2 (6 bases). The germline CDR1 and CDR2 sequences are LNHDA and SQIVND (reference sequence). Trimming stripped 5 bases from V and 1 base from J, with 15 bases between. The CDR3 contains 16 residues. In DNA, the CDR3 is TGTGCCAGTAGTGGAACGGGACTCCGTTCCTACAATGAGCAGTTCTTC. Translating it yields CASSGTGLRSYNEQFF. Full variable domain (rest looked up from reference TRBV19 and TRBJ2-1): DGGITQSPKYLFRKEGQNVTLSCEQNLNHDAMYWYRQDPGQGLRLIYYSQIVNDFQKGDIAEGYSVSREKKESFPLTVTSAQKNPTAFYLCASSGTGLRSYNEQFFGPGTRLTVL.

The chain carries TRBV18 and TRBJ2-4, with 8 positions matching TRBD1. Germline CDR1 reads KGHSH; CDR2 reads LQKENI. The V and J ends lost 2 bases and 8 bases, in that order; junction bases with no gene match: 5. The CDR3 covers 14 residues. CDR3 amino acids: CASSPVADRDIQYF. CDR3 nucleotides: TGTGCCAGCTCACCAGTCGCGGACAGGGACATTCAGTACTTC.

The rearrangement joins TRBV6-5 to TRBJ2-3; D remains unclear. In germline, CDR1 is MNHEY, CDR2 SVGAGI. The V end was cut by 2 bases, the J end by 2 bases, with 11 bases between. CDR3 length: 15 residues. As DNA, the CDR3 is TGTGCCAGCAGTTACACTGCGGCAGACACAGATACGCAGTATTTT. Translating gives CASSYTAADTDTQYF.

The chain is built from TRBV27 and TRBJ2-7; 9 bases are shared with TRBD2. Germline V gene data show CDR1 as MNHEY and CDR2 as SMNVEV (reference sequence). J lost 4 bases, V lost 0 bases, and 7 bases had no gene match. The CDR3 extends over 16 amino acids. The CDR3 is CASSLSSAGGTYEQYF. The CDR3 nucleotides are TGTGCCAGCAGTTTATCGTCGGCGGGAGGGACTTACGAGCAGTACTTC.

The V call is TRBV27, the J call TRBJ1-5; D may be TRBD1 (5 bases). V lost 6 bases and J lost 5, with 14 bases in between. Germline CDR1 reads MNHEY; CDR2 reads SMNVEV (reference sequence). The CDR3 consists of 14 residues. CDR3 residues: CASRFSGRHQPQHF. The CDR3 nucleotides are TGTGCCAGCAGATTTTCAGGGAGGCATCAGCCCCAGCATTTT.

V and J are TRBV6-5 and TRBJ1-4; D is undetermined. The CDR3 has 15 amino acids. V was clipped by 5 bases and J by 4 bases, with 14 bases between them. CDR1 and CDR2 from the germline V gene are MNHEY and SVGAGI. CDR3 bases: TGTGCCAGCAGTCCCCCCGGGGTCGTTAATGAAAAACTGTTTTTT. Translation: CASSPPGVVNEKLFF.

The chain couples TRBV2 to TRBJ1-3; TRBD1 agrees at 11 bases. Trimming at V came to 5 bases and at J to 8 bases, leaving 5 bases not matched to a gene. The V gene's germline CDR1 is SNHLY and CDR2 FYNNEI. The CDR3 spans 14 residues. CDR3 sequence (DNA): TGTGCCAGCAGTACCGGACAGGGGGCGGACACCATATATTTT. It is translated as CASSTGQGADTIYF.

The chain carries TRBV5-1 and TRBJ2-2; weak D call: TRBD1 (7 bases). Trimming removed 0 bases at V and 6 bases at J, with 15 bases between. Germline V gene lookup returns CDR1 SGHRS and CDR2 YFSETQ. The CDR3 totals 16 residues. The CDR3 protein is CASSLEVGRGAGELFF. CDR3 nucleotides: TGCGCCAGCAGCTTGGAGGTCGGCAGGGGGGCCGGGGAGCTGTTTTTT.

V is TRBV10-2 and J is TRBJ2-1; 9 nucleotides align to TRBD2. Germline lookup yields CDR1 WSHSY and CDR2 SAAADI. The CDR3 loop spans 15 amino acids. After removal of 6 bases from V and 9 bases from J, the junction contained 12 bases not matched to a gene. CDR3 DNA: TGCGCCAGCAGAGAGGGACTAGCTTATAAAGGTGAGCAGTTCTTC. Amino acids: CASREGLAYKGEQFF.

This clone has a handful of counts. The V and J genes are TRBV5-1 and TRBJ2-3; 8 positions agree with TRBD2. Looked up from germline, CDR1 is SGHRS and CDR2 is YFSETQ. The CDR3 has 14 residues. The V gene end was trimmed by 5 bases and the J gene end by 3 bases; junction bases not matched to a gene: 5. CDR3 protein: CASRIAGLTDTQYF. CDR3 nucleotide sequence: TGCGCCAGCAGGATAGCGGGACTTACAGATACGCAGTATTTT.

This chain uses TRBV19 with TRBJ2-1; D is uncertain. V was clipped by 6 bases and J by 1 base, with 10 bases between them. Germline CDR1 reads LNHDA; CDR2 reads SQIVND (reference sequence). The CDR3 consists of 14 residues. The CDR3 loop reads CASSPMASYNEQFF. For the CDR3, the DNA is TGTGCCAGTAGCCCCATGGCTTCCTACAATGAGCAGTTCTTC.

This rearrangement joins TRBV6-1 to TRBJ2-5; perhaps TRBD1 as D (6 bases). The CDR3 totals 15 residues. V gave up 0 bases and J gave up 3 bases, with 11 bases separating them. Germline V gene data show CDR1 as MNHNS and CDR2 as SASEGT. In nucleotides, the CDR3 is TGTGCCAGCAGTGAAGCTCCGACAGGTAAAGAGACCCAGTACTTC. Its translation is CASSEAPTGKETQYF.

The chain joins TRBV5-4 to TRBJ2-3; the D gene is possibly TRBD1 (7 bases). Trimming took off 4 bases at V and 3 bases at J, with 15 bases between the two ends. The germline CDR1 and CDR2 sequences are SGHNT and YYREEE (reference sequence). The CDR3 has 15 residues. The CDR3 is CASSPGQEGTDTQYF. CDR3 DNA sequence: TGTGCCAGCAGCCCAGGACAGGAGGGAACAGATACGCAGTATTTT.

The CDR3 is CASSLGFRFGYNEQFF. The CDR3 DNA is TGTGCCAGCAGCTTAGGGTTTAGATTCGGGTACAATGAGCAGTTCTTC. The rearrangement joins TRBV13 to TRBJ2-1; no reliable D call. The CDR3 runs 16 residues. Germline assignment: CDR1 PRHDT and CDR2 FYEKMQ (reference sequence). The germline V and J ends were trimmed by 0 bases and 4 bases, with 13 bases remaining between them.

V and J are TRBV24-1 and TRBJ1-4; D uncertain. The germline V gene has CDR1 KGHDR and CDR2 SFDVKD. Between the trimmed V and J ends, which lost 2 bases and 6 bases, there was a span of 15 bases. This CDR3 is 16 amino acids long. In DNA, the CDR3 is TGTGCCACCAGTGATTCTGGGAGTGAATCCTATGAAAAACTGTTTTTT. Translated, it gives CATSDSGSESYEKLFF.

This CDR3 reads CASSIQGASTDTQYF. The DNA for the CDR3 is TGTGCCAGCAGCATACAGGGAGCTAGCACAGATACGCAGTATTTT. The chain employs TRBV5-4 and TRBJ2-3; possibly TRBD1 for D (6 bases). V shed 4 bases and J shed 0 bases, with 12 bases lying between them. CDR1 SGHNT and CDR2 YYREEE come from the germline V gene (reference sequence). The CDR3 covers 15 residues.

This rearrangement joins TRBV5-4 to TRBJ2-1; weak D call: TRBD2 (6 bases). The CDR3 length is 18 residues. Trimming took off 1 base at V and 1 base at J, with 18 bases between the two ends. CDR1 is SGHNT, CDR2 YYREEE, per germline (reference sequence). DNA for the CDR3: TGTGCCAGCAGCTTGCCCACTAGCAGGGCGATATCCTACAATGAGCAGTTCTTC. Protein product: CASSLPTSRAISYNEQFF.

V and J are TRBV10-3 and TRBJ1-2; 7 bases match TRBD1. In germline, CDR1 is ENHRY, CDR2 SYGVKD. This CDR3 contains 13 residues. Trimming at V came to 10 bases and at J to 2 bases, leaving 7 bases not matched to a gene. The CDR3: CATMTGTNYGYTF. The DNA for the CDR3 is TGTGCCACCATGACAGGGACAAACTATGGCTACACCTTC.

V usage is TRBV7-9 and J usage is TRBJ1-2; D remains unclear. Between the trimmed V and J ends, which lost 1 base and 0 bases, there was a span of 6 bases. This CDR3 comprises 14 residues. Germline CDR1 SEHNR, CDR2 FQNEAQ (reference sequence). CDR3 sequence (DNA): TGTGCCAGCAGCTTAGAAACAGCTAACTATGGCTACACCTTC. Amino acid sequence: CASSLETANYGYTF.

The V gene is TRBV6-5, the J gene TRBJ2-2, with 7 bases aligning to TRBD2. CDR1 MNHEY and CDR2 SVGAGI come from the germline V gene. The CDR3 is 16 residues long. V was pared by 4 bases and J by 4 bases, with 9 bases of the junction left unmatched. CDR3 region: CASSSPRGSSTGELFF. CDR3 bases: TGTGCCAGCAGTTCCCCACGCGGGAGTAGCACCGGGGAGCTGTTTTTT.

The V and J genes are TRBV19 and TRBJ1-2, with 7 bases lining up with TRBD1. V was pared by 6 bases and J by 9 bases, with 13 bases of the junction left unmatched. Germline loops: CDR1 LNHDA, CDR2 SQIVND (reference sequence). The CDR3 totals 14 residues. DNA for the CDR3: TGTGCCAGTAGCTCCCCGGGACAGCTAACTCGCTACACCTTC. Translating gives CASSSPGQLTRYTF.

This chain's CDR3 is CASSPGQGNNSPLHF. The CDR3 coding sequence is TGTGCCAGCAGCCCAGGACAGGGGAACAATTCACCCCTCCACTTT. This chain connects TRBV5-4 to TRBJ1-6; TRBD1 aligns across 9 bases. The CDR3 covers 15 residues. Unmatched junction bases numbered 6, after V lost 4 bases and J lost 7 bases. Germline loops: CDR1 SGHNT, CDR2 YYREEE (reference sequence).

The rearrangement links TRBV5-6 to TRBJ1-5, with 7 bases matching TRBD1. Germline loops: CDR1 SGHDT, CDR2 YYEEEE. The CDR3 has 16 amino acids. J lost 2 bases, V lost 4 bases, and 9 bases had no gene match. As DNA, the CDR3 is TGTGCCAGCAGCACCAGACAGGGAGTTCGCAATCAGCCCCAGCATTTT. It translates to CASSTRQGVRNQPQHF.

The chain has TRBV10-2 and TRBJ2-6; 10 bases match TRBD2. CDR1 is WSHSY, CDR2 SAAADI, per germline. The length of the CDR3 is 17 residues. V shed 7 bases, J shed 1 base, and the junction held 7 bases outside the gene matches. The CDR3 is CASTLSGGLSGANVLTF. The CDR3 DNA sequence: TGCGCCAGCACTCTTAGCGGGGGGCTTTCTGGGGCCAACGTCCTGACTTTC.

The table lists this clone with a count of one. CDR3 sequence (DNA): TGTGCCACCAGCAGAGACCCTAGAGAGACCCAGTACTTC. Translation: CATSRDPRETQYF. The rearrangement uses TRBV15 and TRBJ2-5; D gene uncertain. CDR3 length equals 13 residues. Per germline, CDR1 LNHNV and CDR2 YYDKDF (reference sequence). Trimming took 0 bases from V and 4 from J, leaving 6 bases between them.

V gene TRBV2 combines with J gene TRBJ1-1; possible D gene TRBD1, 5 bases. The V and J ends lost 5 bases and 0 bases respectively, with 10 bases between them. Germline V gene sequence: CDR1 SNHLY, CDR2 FYNNEI. CDR3 length equals 14 residues. DNA for the CDR3: TGTGCCAGCAGTCGACAGAAAATGAACACTGAAGCTTTCTTT. This codes for CASSRQKMNTEAFF.

The chain uses TRBV5-6 and TRBJ2-4, with D perhaps TRBD1 (5 bases). Trimming cost V 2 bases and J 0 bases, with 9 bases left between them. CDR1 and CDR2 (germline): SGHDT, YYEEEE. This CDR3 has 15 amino acids. This CDR3 is CASSLGHLAKNIQYF. CDR3 coding DNA: TGTGCCAGCAGCTTAGGACACCTAGCCAAAAACATTCAGTACTTC.

This clone occurred many times. One end of the junction fails to match germline, which may point to a read error. The rearrangement joins TRBV7-7 to TRBJ2-1, with 13 bases aligning to TRBD2. From germline, CDR1 is SSHAT and CDR2 FNYEAQ (reference sequence). The CDR3 runs to 18 residues. The CDR3 region has the DNA TGTGCTAGCAGCTCCCGGACTAGCGGGAGAGGATCCTACAATGAGCAGTTCTTC. Protein: CASSSRTSGRGSYNEQFF.

The rearrangement links TRBV27 to TRBJ1-2; 7 bases align to TRBD1. The V segment lost 4 bases and the J segment 2 bases; nucleotides outside the gene matches: 7. Germline V CDR1 and CDR2: MNHEY, SMNVEV (reference sequence). The CDR3 totals 15 residues. In DNA, the CDR3 is TGTGCCAGCAGTTCCGGGTCGGGACAGAACTATGGCTACACCTTC. Protein sequence: CASSSGSGQNYGYTF.

The chain combines TRBV24-1 with TRBJ1-5; 7 bases match TRBD1. The CDR3 has 12 residues. Germline loops: CDR1 KGHDR, CDR2 SFDVKD. V was pared by 7 bases and J by 7 bases, with 3 bases of the junction left unmatched. The CDR3 spells CATSEQGQPQHF. The CDR3 region has the DNA TGTGCCACCAGCGAACAGGGGCAGCCCCAGCATTTT.

V gene TRBV7-3 combines with J gene TRBJ2-5; TRBD2 aligns across 9 bases. This CDR3 has 13 residues. Germline V lookup: CDR1 SGHTA, CDR2 FQGTGA. The J segment lost 5 bases and the V segment lost 5 bases, leaving 3 bases of the junction unmatched. The CDR3 reads CASSTGLAETQYF. In DNA form, the CDR3 reads TGTGCCAGCAGCACGGGACTAGCTGAGACCCAGTACTTC.

J is TRBJ2-1 and V is TRBV18, with 7 bases matching TRBD1. The CDR3 runs 16 residues. Losses at the gene ends were 2 bases for V and 6 bases for J; bases not matched to a gene: 10. CDR1 is KGHSH, CDR2 LQKENI, per germline. The CDR3 loop is CASSPAVDAGGNEQFF. In DNA, the CDR3 is TGTGCCAGCTCACCAGCAGTAGACGCAGGGGGCAATGAGCAGTTCTTC.